The 27 T cell receptor beta chains in this list originate from one sample, sequenced in a study of technical replicates of blood from a handful of donors. Sequenced by immunoSEQ multiplex PCR; TCRdb stores in-frame clones only, minus some. The sample consists of approximately 92,000 clones, 85% to 95% of them appearing once. Sequencing was carried out using T cells isolated from PBMCs. The receptors shown here come from a human donor in good health.

V is TRBV4-1 and J is TRBJ2-7, with a possible D match to TRBD1 (5 bases). V gave up 4 bases and J gave up 0 bases, with 10 bases separating them. Germline CDR1 and CDR2: MGHRA and YSYEKL. There are 14 residues in the CDR3. The DNA for the CDR3 is TGCGCCAGCAGCCCGTTTGACAGCTCCTACGAGCAGTACTTC. This codes for CASSPFDSSYEQYF.

The gene calls are TRBV28 and TRBJ1-1; D is ambiguous. The CDR3 loop spans 11 amino acids. In germline, CDR1 is MDHEN, CDR2 SYDVKM. Trimming stripped 10 bases from V and 11 bases from J, with 17 bases between. CDR3 in amino acids: CATDMGREAFF. The DNA of the CDR3 is TGTGCCACCGATATGGGTCGGGAGGCTTTCTTT.

The chain links TRBV4-2 to TRBJ2-7; 7 nucleotides agree with TRBD1. Germline CDR1 reads LGHNA; CDR2 reads YNFKEQ. The CDR3 extends over 15 amino acids. The junction had 6 bases not matched to a gene; V was cut back by 2 bases and J by 2 bases. CDR3 loop: CASSQKPGQTYEQYF. In DNA form, the CDR3 reads TGTGCCAGCAGCCAAAAACCGGGACAGACCTACGAGCAGTACTTC.

The gene calls are TRBV19 and TRBJ2-1, with 7 bases matching TRBD2. The V gene end was trimmed by 5 bases and the J gene end by 2 bases; junction bases not matched to a gene: 0. This CDR3 is built from 13 residues. Per germline, CDR1 LNHDA and CDR2 SQIVND (reference sequence). In DNA form, the CDR3 reads TGTGCCAGTAGTCGGGGGGCCTACAATGAGCAGTTCTTC. Translation gives CASSRGAYNEQFF.

The chain carries TRBV7-8 and TRBJ1-1; TRBD1 might be the D (5 bases). The CDR3 has 14 residues. The V end was cut by 5 bases, the J end by 3 bases, with 13 bases between. CDR1 is SGHVS and CDR2 is FQNEAQ in the germline V gene. The CDR3 DNA reads TGTGCCAGCAGCCTCCGGACAATATACACTGAAGCTTTCTTT. This encodes CASSLRTIYTEAFF.

As DNA, the CDR3 is TGTGCCAGCAGCTTACGGGAAAGGTCCTACGAGCAGTACTTC. It is translated as CASSLRERSYEQYF. The gene calls are TRBV11-3 and TRBJ2-7, with a weak D call TRBD2 (5 bases). Germline V gene lookup returns CDR1 SGHNT and CDR2 YENEEA. V was cut by 2 bases and J by 1 base, with 9 bases left in between. There are 14 residues in the CDR3.

This chain connects TRBV5-1 to TRBJ2-4, with D possibly being TRBD1 (5 bases). CDR1 and CDR2 from the germline V gene are SGHRS and YFSETQ. There are 15 residues in the CDR3. Trimming pared 0 bases from V and 4 bases from J, leaving 11 bases between. In DNA form, the CDR3 reads TGCGCCAGCAGCTTGGTAGATGGGGCAAAAAACATTCAGTACTTC. It translates to CASSLVDGAKNIQYF. The full variable domain, with the rest looked up from reference TRBV5-1 and TRBJ2-4, is KAGVTQTPRYLIKTRGQQVTLSCSPISGHRSVSWYQQTPGQGLQFLFEYFSETQRNKGNFPGRFSGRQFSNSRSEMNVSTLELGDSALYLCASSLVDGAKNIQYFGAGTRLSVL.

V gene TRBV19 combines with J gene TRBJ1-1; 10 nucleotides line up with TRBD1. J lost 6 bases, V lost 5 bases, and 6 bases had no gene match. CDR1 is LNHDA, CDR2 SQIVND, per germline (reference sequence). The CDR3 covers 14 residues. The CDR3 protein is CASSSRTGGSEAFF. The CDR3 DNA sequence: TGTGCCAGTAGTTCGAGGACAGGGGGTTCTGAAGCTTTCTTT. Full variable domain (remainder filled in from reference TRBV19 and TRBJ1-1): DGGITQSPKYLFRKEGQNVTLSCEQNLNHDAMYWYRQDPGQGLRLIYYSQIVNDFQKGDIAEGYSVSREKKESFPLTVTSAQKNPTAFYLCASSSRTGGSEAFFGQGTRLTVV.

The gene calls are TRBV5-1 and TRBJ1-2; D gene ambiguous. This CDR3 has 13 amino acids. The V gene's germline CDR1 is SGHRS and CDR2 YFSETQ. V lost 2 bases and J lost 5, with 10 bases in between. DNA for the CDR3: TGCGCCAGCAGCTTAGACGGGATTTATGGCTACACCTTC. It translates to CASSLDGIYGYTF. Full variable domain (rest looked up from reference TRBV5-1 and TRBJ1-2): KAGVTQTPRYLIKTRGQQVTLSCSPISGHRSVSWYQQTPGQGLQFLFEYFSETQRNKGNFPGRFSGRQFSNSRSEMNVSTLELGDSALYLCASSLDGIYGYTFGSGTRLTVV.

This sequence joins TRBV10-3 and TRBJ2-7, with 10 bases aligning to TRBD2. The CDR3 runs 14 residues. V lost 9 bases to trimming and J lost 2 bases; unmatched junction nucleotides: 7. The germline V gene encodes CDR1 ENHRY and CDR2 SYGVKD. The CDR3 is CAIEAGGKAYEQYF. The DNA of the CDR3 is TGTGCCATTGAAGCGGGAGGGAAAGCCTACGAGCAGTACTTC.

The genes are TRBV6-4 and TRBJ2-2, with D possibly TRBD1 on 5 matching bases. There are 15 residues in the CDR3. V was shortened by 4 bases and J by 6 bases, with 15 bases between the two germline ends. Germline-derived CDR1 and CDR2 are MRHNA and SNTAGT. DNA of the CDR3: TGTGCCAGCAGTGCGCAACAAAGGGGTGCCGGGGAGCTGTTTTTT. This translates into CASSAQQRGAGELFF.

As DNA, the CDR3 is TGCGCCAGCAGCTGGGCTAGCGGGAGTTCCTACGAGCAGTACTTC. Translating it yields CASSWASGSSYEQYF. The chain is built from TRBV4-1 and TRBJ2-7, with TRBD2 matching over 10 bases. Germline values: CDR1 MGHRA, CDR2 YSYEKL. With V trimmed by 5 bases and J by 1 base, 5 bases remained unmatched. The CDR3 loop spans 15 amino acids.

The chain links TRBV27 to TRBJ1-5, with TRBD1 matching 8 bases. Looked up from germline, CDR1 is MNHEY and CDR2 is SMNVEV (reference sequence). Trimming at V came to 6 bases and at J to 9 bases, leaving 7 bases not matched to a gene. CDR3 size: 13 residues. CDR3 DNA sequence: TGTGCCAGCAGGACAGGGGCGATGAGGCCCCAGCATTTT. Its translation: CASRTGAMRPQHF.

The chain links TRBV4-3 to TRBJ1-2, with 8 positions matching TRBD1. The CDR3 runs 15 residues. Germline CDR1 LGHNA, CDR2 YSLEER. Germline trimming cut 3 bases from V and 6 bases from J; bases unmatched to any gene: 9. CDR3 protein: CASSQEHDRGDGYTF. As DNA, the CDR3 is TGCGCCAGCAGCCAGGAACACGACAGGGGCGATGGCTACACCTTC.

This chain connects TRBV27 to TRBJ2-7, with 9 nucleotides matching TRBD2. Trimming cost V 5 bases and J 6 bases; bases outside gene matches: 8. Germline-derived CDR1 and CDR2 are MNHEY and SMNVEV (reference sequence). The CDR3 contains 14 residues. CDR3 protein: CASSILAGASEQYF. CDR3 sequence (DNA): TGTGCCAGCAGTATATTAGCGGGAGCTTCCGAGCAGTACTTC.

The chain employs TRBV29-1 and TRBJ1-2; D remains unclear. Trimming stripped 4 bases from V and 2 bases from J, with 11 bases between. Germline CDR1 reads SQVTM; CDR2 reads ANQGSEA. The CDR3 is 13 amino acids. The CDR3 reads CSVVGGINYGYTF. The CDR3 bases are TGCAGCGTTGTAGGAGGCATCAACTATGGCTACACCTTC.

This clone was counted once. The chain employs TRBV4-1 and TRBJ1-1; D is undetermined. V was pared by 5 bases and J by 6 bases, with 13 bases between. Looked up from germline, CDR1 is MGHRA and CDR2 is YSYEKL. The CDR3 loop spans 13 amino acids. CDR3 bases: TGCGCCAGCAGCGAAAGAGATTTCGCTGAAGCTTTCTTT. Amino acids: CASSERDFAEAFF.

Notes on this clone: The junction departs from germline at one end; a sequencing error may be responsible. The gene calls are TRBV5-8 and TRBJ1-2; 9 positions agree with TRBD1. Germline values: CDR1 SGHTS, CDR2 YDEGEE. CDR3 length equals 12 residues. The CDR3 loop reads CASRLDRGGYTF. The CDR3 bases are TGTGCCAGCAGATTGGACAGGGGAGGCTACACCTTC.

This chain connects TRBV7-3 to TRBJ2-1, with 12 bases lining up with TRBD2. The CDR3 has 14 amino acids. Trimming took 5 bases from V and 8 from J; bases not matched to a gene: 4. CDR1 and CDR2 (germline): SGHTA, FQGTGA. CDR3 coding DNA: TGTGCCAGCAGCACCTCTAGCGGGAGGGATGAGCAGTTCTTC. It codes for CASSTSSGRDEQFF.

This chain joins TRBV7-9 and TRBJ2-1; tentatively, D is TRBD2 (6 bases). The CDR3 spans 14 residues. V shed 5 bases and J shed 4 bases, with 12 bases lying between them. Germline V lookup: CDR1 SEHNR, CDR2 FQNEAQ (reference sequence). This chain's CDR3 is CASSPPGLYNEQFF. The CDR3 DNA follows: TGTGCCAGCAGCCCGCCGGGACTTTACAATGAGCAGTTCTTC.

This chain links TRBV19 with TRBJ2-7, with D tentatively TRBD1 (6 bases). The CDR3 is 12 amino acids. V was cut by 10 bases and J by 5 bases, with 15 bases left in between. Looked up from germline, CDR1 is LNHDA and CDR2 is SQIVND (reference sequence). CDR3 region: CATNDRLHEQYF. The CDR3 nucleotides are TGTGCCACCAATGACAGGCTCCACGAGCAGTACTTC.

The V call is TRBV2, the J call TRBJ2-1, with a weak D call TRBD2 (6 bases). The ends were cut back, 7 bases at V and 2 bases at J, with 21 bases in the middle. The CDR3 has 17 residues. Germline CDR1 is SNHLY and CDR2 is FYNNEI. CDR3 loop: CASTGTVPGLTYNEQFF. The CDR3 region has the DNA TGTGCCAGCACCGGAACGGTACCGGGACTGACCTACAATGAGCAGTTCTTC. The full variable domain, with the rest looked up from reference TRBV2 and TRBJ2-1, is EPEVTQTPSHQVTQMGQEVILRCVPISNHLYFYWYRQILGQKVEFLVSFYNNEISEKSEIFDDQFSVERPDGSNFTLKIRSTKLEDSAMYFCASTGTVPGLTYNEQFFGPGTRLTVL.

This clone was counted once. The chain is built from TRBV19 and TRBJ2-1, with 8 bases aligning to TRBD2. With 9 bases clipped from V and 5 bases from J, the junction kept 24 bases outside the gene matches. Looked up from germline, CDR1 is LNHDA and CDR2 is SQIVND (reference sequence). The CDR3 has 19 residues. CDR3 sequence reads: CASWRWTAVSGSSHNEQFF. CDR3 in DNA: TGTGCCAGCTGGAGATGGACAGCGGTCAGCGGGAGCAGCCACAATGAGCAGTTCTTC.

The V gene is TRBV5-1, the J gene TRBJ2-2, with TRBD2 as a possible D gene (6 bases). The CDR3 spans 15 residues. Germline-derived CDR1 and CDR2 are SGHRS and YFSETQ. Trimming left V 0 bases short and J 5 bases short, with 11 bases between. CDR3 sequence reads: CASSLAPGGTGELFF. CDR3 DNA: TGCGCCAGCAGCTTGGCTCCCGGGGGAACCGGGGAGCTGTTTTTT.

The chain combines TRBV29-1 with TRBJ2-7; possibly TRBD1 for D (6 bases). The CDR3 has 13 residues. V gave up 1 base and J gave up 4 bases, with 11 bases separating them. Germline values: CDR1 SQVTM, CDR2 ANQGSEA. The CDR3: CSVEAGDGYEQYF. The CDR3 DNA follows: TGCAGCGTTGAAGCAGGGGATGGATACGAGCAGTACTTC.

The genes are TRBV10-3 and TRBJ2-2; 7 positions match TRBD1. This CDR3 has 15 residues. Germline V gene data show CDR1 as ENHRY and CDR2 as SYGVKD. J lost 0 bases, V lost 6 bases, and 4 bases had no gene match. The CDR3 coding sequence is TGTGCCATCAGGAAGCAGGGGGCGAACACCGGGGAGCTGTTTTTT. This codes for CAIRKQGANTGELFF.

The rearrangement uses TRBV6-1 and TRBJ2-1; D gene unclear. Germline-derived CDR1 and CDR2 are MNHNS and SASEGT. The CDR3 is 11 residues long. Trimming stripped 1 base from V and 8 bases from J, with 3 bases between. In DNA, the CDR3 is TGTGCCAGCAGTGAAGTCTATGAGCAGTTCTTC. It specifies CASSEVYEQFF.